This T cell receptor (beta chain) was profiled in a study of OX40 agonist ivuxolimab in advanced cancers. With respect to this clone: Its antigen is as yet unknown.

Germline V gives CDR1 MNHNY, CDR2 SVGAGI (reference sequence). Trimming shortened V by 6 bases and J by 5 bases, and 10 bases separated the two germline ends. There are 12 residues in the CDR3. TCRdb's copy holds only in-frame clones and misses some; the assay was immunoSEQ multiplex PCR. The sample consists of approximately 80,000 clones, approximately 90% of them appearing once. Study-level points and caveats: Clones of CD4+ and CD8+ blood T cells grew by week 6 at doses of 0.1 to 3.0 mg/kg.

The receptor comes from an adult with an advanced solid tumor such as melanoma, head and neck, liver or kidney cancer. The source material was CD4+ or CD8+ T cells sorted from blood, sampled in a trial of the OX40 agonist ivuxolimab. This chain uses TRBV6-6 with TRBJ1-1; no clear D. The CDR3: CASRVTYTEAFF. CDR3 coding DNA: TGTGCCAGCAGAGTTACCTATACTGAAGCTTTCTTT.